The present T cell receptor (beta chain) was sequenced within a study of T cell changes during pregnancy in multiple sclerosis. This CDR3 contains 22 residues. CDR1 LGHNA and CDR2 YNFKEQ come from the germline V gene. V shed 4 bases, J shed 5 bases, and the junction held 21 bases outside the gene matches. This table comes from immunoSEQ multiplex PCR, and its TCRdb copy is limited to in-frame clones, with some not included. The sample consists of about 32,000 clones, approximately 89% of them appearing once. This clonotype was sampled from a female donor with multiple sclerosis, enrolled in a pregnancy study. The chain carries TRBV4-2 and TRBJ2-3, with TRBD2 matching over 16 bases. The input for sequencing was CD8+ T cells from peripheral blood mononuclear cells, taken in the first trimester of pregnancy. The CDR3 loop is CASSPEHLGTSGRGGWGDTQYF. The CDR3 DNA follows: TGTGCCAGCAGCCCGGAGCATCTCGGGACTAGCGGGAGGGGGGGCTGGGGAGATACGCAGTATTTT.